This T cell receptor beta chain emerged from a study of T cell responses to AZD1222 COVID-19 vaccine. General study results and limits: Spike regions recognized by vaccine-associated CD4 TCRs spanned the protein, led by 160-218 and 743-854. Two AZD1222 doses significantly raised spike-specific TCR breadth and depth over controls. Per reports, nearly half of all spike-specific TCRs target regions that are unmutated in variants. The donors showed a predominance of white British ancestry and of females, with possible underestimation of clonal diversity.

In regard to this clone: No antigen is known for it.

The CDR3 is 15 residues long. Germline V gene sequence: CDR1 SGHRS, CDR2 YFSETQ. V was clipped by 6 bases and J by 4 bases, with 19 bases between them. Sequencing used immunoSEQ multiplex PCR; TCRdb keeps in-frame clones, though not all of them. The sample includes around 110,000 clones, 80% to 90% of them seen just once. Sequencing was performed on peripheral blood, taken on day 0 of AZD1222 vaccination. The chain couples TRBV5-1 to TRBJ1-2; TRBD1 is a possible D gene (5 bases). The TCR comes from an adult in good health. The CDR3 loop reads CASKSISGPRYGYTF. CDR3 nucleotides: TGCGCCAGCAAGAGCATTTCGGGACCCCGCTATGGCTACACCTTC. Together with reference TRBV5-1 and TRBJ1-2, the CDR3 gives the full variable domain: KAGVTQTPRYLIKTRGQQVTLSCSPISGHRSVSWYQQTPGQGLQFLFEYFSETQRNKGNFPGRFSGRQFSNSRSEMNVSTLELGDSALYLCASKSISGPRYGYTFGSGTRLTVV.